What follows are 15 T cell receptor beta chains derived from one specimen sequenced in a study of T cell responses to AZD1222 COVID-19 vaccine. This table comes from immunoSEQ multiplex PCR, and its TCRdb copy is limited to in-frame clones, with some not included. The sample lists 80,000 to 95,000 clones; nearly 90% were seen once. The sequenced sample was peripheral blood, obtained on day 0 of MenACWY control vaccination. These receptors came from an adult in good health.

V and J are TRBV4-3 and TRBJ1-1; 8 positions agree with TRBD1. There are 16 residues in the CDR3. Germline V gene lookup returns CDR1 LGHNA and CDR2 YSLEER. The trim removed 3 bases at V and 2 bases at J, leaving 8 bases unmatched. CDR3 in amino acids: CASSQNLGQGNTEAFF. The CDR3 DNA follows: TGCGCCAGCAGCCAGAACCTTGGACAGGGAAACACTGAAGCTTTCTTT.

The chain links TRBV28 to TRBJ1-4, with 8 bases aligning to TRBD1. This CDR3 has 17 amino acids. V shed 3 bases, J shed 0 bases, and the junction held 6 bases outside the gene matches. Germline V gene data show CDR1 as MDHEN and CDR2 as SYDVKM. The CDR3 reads CASSLGRGLSTNEKLFF. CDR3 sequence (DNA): TGTGCCAGCAGTTTGGGCAGGGGGCTATCAACTAATGAAAAACTGTTTTTT.

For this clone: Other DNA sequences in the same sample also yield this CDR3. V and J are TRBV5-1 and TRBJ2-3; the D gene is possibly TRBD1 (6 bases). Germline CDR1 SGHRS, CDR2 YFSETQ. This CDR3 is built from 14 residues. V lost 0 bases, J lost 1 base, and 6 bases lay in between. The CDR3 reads CASSLAGGTDTQYF. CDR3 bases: TGCGCCAGCAGCTTGGCAGGGGGCACAGATACGCAGTATTTT.

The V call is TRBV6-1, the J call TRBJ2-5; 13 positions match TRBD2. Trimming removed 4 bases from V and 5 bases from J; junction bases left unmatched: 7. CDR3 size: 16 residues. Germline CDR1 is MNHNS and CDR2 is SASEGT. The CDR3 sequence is CASSAWTSGGGETQYF. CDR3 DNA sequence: TGTGCCAGCAGTGCTTGGACTAGCGGGGGCGGGGAGACCCAGTACTTC.

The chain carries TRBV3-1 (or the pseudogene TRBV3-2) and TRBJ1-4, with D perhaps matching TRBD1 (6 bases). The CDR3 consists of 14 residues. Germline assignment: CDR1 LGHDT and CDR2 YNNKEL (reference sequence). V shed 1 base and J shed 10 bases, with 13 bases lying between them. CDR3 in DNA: TGTGCCAGCAGCCAAGGACAGGCCCCGGGAAAACTGTTTTTT. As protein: CASSQGQAPGKLFF.

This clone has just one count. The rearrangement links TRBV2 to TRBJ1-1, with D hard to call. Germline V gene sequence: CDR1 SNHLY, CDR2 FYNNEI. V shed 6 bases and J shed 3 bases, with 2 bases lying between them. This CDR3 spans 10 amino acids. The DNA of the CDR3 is TGTGCCAGCAGCGACACTGAAGCTTTCTTT. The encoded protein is CASSDTEAFF.

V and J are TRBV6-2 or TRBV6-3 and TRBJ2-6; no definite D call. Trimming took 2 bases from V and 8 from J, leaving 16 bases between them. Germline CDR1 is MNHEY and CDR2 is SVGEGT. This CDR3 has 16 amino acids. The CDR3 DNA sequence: TGTGCCAGCAGTTACCCTACGCTAGGGTTTTCCAACGTCCTGACTTTC. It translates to CASSYPTLGFSNVLTF.

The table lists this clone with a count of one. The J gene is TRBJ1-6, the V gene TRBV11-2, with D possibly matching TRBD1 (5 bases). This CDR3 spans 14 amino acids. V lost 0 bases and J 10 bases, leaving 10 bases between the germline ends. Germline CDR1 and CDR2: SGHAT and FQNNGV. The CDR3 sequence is CASSLEGVGSPLHF. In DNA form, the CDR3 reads TGTGCCAGCAGCTTAGAAGGGGTTGGGTCACCCCTCCACTTT.

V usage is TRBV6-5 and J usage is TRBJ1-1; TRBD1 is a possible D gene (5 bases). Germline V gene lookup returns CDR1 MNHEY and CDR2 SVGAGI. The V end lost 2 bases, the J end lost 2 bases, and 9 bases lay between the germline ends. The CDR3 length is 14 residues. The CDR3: CASSYMGHNTEAFF. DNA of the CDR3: TGTGCCAGCAGTTACATGGGGCATAACACTGAAGCTTTCTTT.

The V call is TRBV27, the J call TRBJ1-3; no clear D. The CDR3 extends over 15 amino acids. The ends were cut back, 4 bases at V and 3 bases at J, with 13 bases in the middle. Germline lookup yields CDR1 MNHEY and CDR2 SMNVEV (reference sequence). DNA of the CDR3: TGTGCCAGCAGTTACTCCTCCGTAGGTGGAAACACCATATATTTT. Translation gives CASSYSSVGGNTIYF.

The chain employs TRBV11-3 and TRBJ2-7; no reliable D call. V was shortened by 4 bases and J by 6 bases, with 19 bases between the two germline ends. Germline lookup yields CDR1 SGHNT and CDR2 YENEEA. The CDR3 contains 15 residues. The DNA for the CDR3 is TGTGCCAGCAGCTCCAACTTTAATCTAATCGGCGAGCAGTACTTC. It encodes CASSSNFNLIGEQYF.

Written as DNA, the CDR3 is TGTGCCACCAGCAGAGATAAAGGGCTAAATCAGCCCCAGCATTTT. It specifies CATSRDKGLNQPQHF. The V and J genes are TRBV15 and TRBJ1-5; D gene ambiguous. Germline-derived CDR1 and CDR2 are LNHNV and YYDKDF (reference sequence). V was clipped by 0 bases and J by 4 bases, with 10 bases between them. The CDR3 consists of 15 residues.

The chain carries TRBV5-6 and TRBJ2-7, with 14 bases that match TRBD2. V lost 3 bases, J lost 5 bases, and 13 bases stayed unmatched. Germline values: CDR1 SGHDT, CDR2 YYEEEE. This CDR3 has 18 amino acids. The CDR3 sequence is CASSSLQTSGGAGDEQYF. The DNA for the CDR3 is TGTGCCAGCAGCTCTCTTCAGACTAGCGGGGGGGCCGGGGACGAGCAGTACTTC.

The CDR3 region has the DNA TGTGCCAGCAGTTACGAGCACGGGTGGAGGGCCCAGTACTTC. Amino acid sequence: CASSYEHGWRAQYF. The genes are TRBV6-5 and TRBJ2-5, with a weak D call TRBD2 (6 bases). This CDR3 has 14 residues. CDR1 is MNHEY and CDR2 is SVGAGI in the germline V gene. The ends were cut back, 2 bases at V and 9 bases at J, with 16 bases in the middle.

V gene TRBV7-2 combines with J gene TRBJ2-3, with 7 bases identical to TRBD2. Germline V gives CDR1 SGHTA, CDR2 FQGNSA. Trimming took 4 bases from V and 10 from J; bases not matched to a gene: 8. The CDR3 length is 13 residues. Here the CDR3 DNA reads TGTGCCAGCAGCTCCACGACTAGCCCTGCGCAGTATTTT. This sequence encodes CASSSTTSPAQYF.